Below, 11 T cell receptor beta chains from the same sample are listed, as sequenced in a study of early T cells in non-severe SARS-CoV-2 infection (dated by TCRdb to about 2021). Libraries were made using 5' RACE. Sequencing was performed on a NextSeq 500. TCRdb cleaned the public reads at Q25 with fastp, built clones with MiXCR and kept in-frame beta chains. Rows with one shared CDR3 protein collapse into an entry with the most common genes and DNA. Present in this sample are nearly 70,000 distinct CDR3 sequences, 4.6% of which were seen just once. Roughly 3.4% of the sample is held by the ten biggest clonotypes. The sample here was whole blood, taken at baseline. The receptors derive from an adult who was a healthcare worker with PCR-confirmed SARS-CoV-2 infection or an uninfected control (not recorded which). The donor label of this sample is uncertain.

This clonotype was seen many times. The chain recombines TRBV7-2 with TRBJ1-6; D remains unclear. CDR3 length equals 16 residues. Germline V CDR1 and CDR2: SGHTA, FQGNSA. The V end was cut by 1 base, the J end by 3 bases, with 10 bases between. The CDR3 DNA reads TGTGCCAGCAGCTTAGATTCGGGATTCTATAATTCACCCCTCCACTTT. Its translation is CASSLDSGFYNSPLHF.

The V gene is TRBV7-8, the J gene TRBJ2-3; 13 bases match TRBD2. The CDR3 sequence is 18 residues long. The V segment lost 5 bases and the J segment 0 bases; nucleotides outside the gene matches: 8. Germline CDR1 SGHVS, CDR2 FQNEAQ. The CDR3 is CASSTTSGGETSTDTQYF. DNA for the CDR3: TGTGCCAGCAGCACAACTAGCGGGGGGGAAACTAGCACAGATACGCAGTATTTT.

This clonotype was detected many times. The chain recombines TRBV10-3 with TRBJ1-5; 10 nucleotides line up with TRBD1. CDR1 ENHRY and CDR2 SYGVKD come from the germline V gene. The CDR3 has 15 residues. Unmatched junction bases numbered 5, after V lost 2 bases and J lost 7 bases. In nucleotides, the CDR3 is TGTGCCATCAGTGAGCGACAGGGGGCATACCAGCCCCAGCATTTT. As protein: CAISERQGAYQPQHF.

In its sample, this clonotype was seen many times. Its ends do not fully match the called genes, so a read error is possible. V usage is TRBV6-5 and J usage is TRBJ1-1; D may be TRBD1 (6 bases). CDR3 length: 14 residues. The germline gives CDR1 MNHEY, CDR2 SVGAGI. CDR3 nucleotides: TGTGCCAGCACAGGGGCAACCATGAACACTGAAGTTTTCTTT. It codes for CASTGATMNTEVFF.

This clonotype was counted a few times. This chain joins TRBV7-9 and TRBJ2-3; D might be TRBD2 (6 bases). Looked up from germline, CDR1 is SEHNR and CDR2 is FQNEAQ (reference sequence). Trimming removed 5 bases from V and 2 bases from J, with 14 bases in between. The CDR3 sequence is 15 residues long. The DNA of the CDR3 is TGTGCCAGCAGCCCTCAAGCGGGCAACACAGATACGCAGTATTTT. Its translation is CASSPQAGNTDTQYF.

This clonotype was recorded a few times. The rearrangement uses TRBV4-3 and TRBJ2-3; 7 nucleotides match TRBD2. The CDR3 is 14 residues long. Germline values: CDR1 LGHNA, CDR2 YSLEER. The V segment lost 4 bases and the J segment 4 bases; nucleotides outside the gene matches: 5. Here the CDR3 DNA reads TGCGCCAGCAGCCTGCAGGGAGGGGCAGATACGCAGTATTTT. It encodes CASSLQGGADTQYF.

This clonotype was counted a few times. The chain carries TRBV4-1 and TRBJ1-2; possible D gene TRBD1, 5 bases. The germline V gene encodes CDR1 MGHRA and CDR2 YSYEKL. The ends were cut back, 3 bases at V and 7 bases at J, with 18 bases in the middle. The CDR3 contains 15 residues. CDR3 in DNA: TGCGCCAGCAGCCAGCACTTGGGAACAGGTCGTGGCTACACCTTC. Protein product: CASSQHLGTGRGYTF.

This clonotype was found many times. The V call is TRBV13, the J call TRBJ1-3; D remains ambiguous. Deletions cut 6 bases from V and 0 bases from J, with 15 bases between. CDR1 is PRHDT and CDR2 is FYEKMQ in the germline V gene (reference sequence). The CDR3 is made up of 16 amino acids. CDR3 sequence: CASRLLGIRSGNTIYF. The CDR3 DNA reads TGTGCCAGCAGGTTATTAGGGATTCGCTCTGGAAACACCATATATTTT.

The chain couples TRBV27 to TRBJ2-2; D gene uncertain. Germline V gene sequence: CDR1 MNHEY, CDR2 SMNVEV (reference sequence). The CDR3 is 17 residues long. Trimming cost V 1 base and J 2 bases, with 14 bases left between them. CDR3 protein: CASSLFWAGQNTGELFF. In DNA form, the CDR3 reads TGTGCCAGCAGTTTATTCTGGGCAGGCCAAAACACCGGGGAGCTGTTTTTT.

This clonotype came up many times. This chain joins TRBV20-1 and TRBJ2-7; 10 nucleotides line up with TRBD2. The CDR3 has 14 amino acids. The germline V gene has CDR1 DFQATT and CDR2 SNEGSKA (reference sequence). Trimming removed 5 bases from V and 3 bases from J; junction bases left unmatched: 7. CDR3 loop: CSAAPSGGIYEQYF. In DNA form, the CDR3 reads TGCAGTGCTGCCCCTAGCGGGGGTATCTACGAGCAGTACTTC.

CDR3 region: CASSLVPGQEYEQYF. CDR3 DNA sequence: TGTGCCAGCAGCTTGGTCCCGGGACAGGAATACGAGCAGTACTTC. The chain carries TRBV7-9 and TRBJ2-7, with TRBD1 matching over 8 bases. CDR3 length equals 15 residues. The germline V gene encodes CDR1 SEHNR and CDR2 FQNEAQ (reference sequence). J gave up 4 bases and V 3 bases, and 8 bases lay outside the gene matches.